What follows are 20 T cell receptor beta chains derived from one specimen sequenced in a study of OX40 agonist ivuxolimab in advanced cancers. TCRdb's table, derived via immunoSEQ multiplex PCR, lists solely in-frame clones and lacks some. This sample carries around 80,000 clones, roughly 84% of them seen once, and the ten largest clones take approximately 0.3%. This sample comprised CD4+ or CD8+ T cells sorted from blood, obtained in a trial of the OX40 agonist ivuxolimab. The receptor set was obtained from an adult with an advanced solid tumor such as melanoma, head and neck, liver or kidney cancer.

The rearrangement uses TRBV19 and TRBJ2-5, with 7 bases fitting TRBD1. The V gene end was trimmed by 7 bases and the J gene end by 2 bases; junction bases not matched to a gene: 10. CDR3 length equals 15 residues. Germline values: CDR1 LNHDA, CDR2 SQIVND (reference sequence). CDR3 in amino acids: CASTSRPGGQETQYF. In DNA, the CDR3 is TGTGCCAGTACCTCGAGGCCAGGGGGTCAAGAGACCCAGTACTTC.

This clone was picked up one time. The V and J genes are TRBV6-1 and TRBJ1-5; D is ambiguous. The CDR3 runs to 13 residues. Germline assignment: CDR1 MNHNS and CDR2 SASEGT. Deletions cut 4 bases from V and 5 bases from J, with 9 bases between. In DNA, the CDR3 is TGTGCCAGCAGTGGTAAGTTGGATCAGCCCCAGCATTTT. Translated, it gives CASSGKLDQPQHF.

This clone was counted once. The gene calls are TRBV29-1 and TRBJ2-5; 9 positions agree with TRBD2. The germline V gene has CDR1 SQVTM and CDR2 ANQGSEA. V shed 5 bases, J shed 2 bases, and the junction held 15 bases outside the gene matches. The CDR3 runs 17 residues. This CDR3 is CSVTLPQAGGPQETQYF. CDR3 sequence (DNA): TGCAGCGTTACACTGCCCCAAGCGGGGGGTCCACAAGAGACCCAGTACTTC.

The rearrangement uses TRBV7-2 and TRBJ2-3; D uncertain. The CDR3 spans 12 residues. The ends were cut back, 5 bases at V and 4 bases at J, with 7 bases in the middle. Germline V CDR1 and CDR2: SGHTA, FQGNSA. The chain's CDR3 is CASSPAADTQYF. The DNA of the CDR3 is TGTGCCAGCAGCCCGGCGGCAGATACGCAGTATTTT.

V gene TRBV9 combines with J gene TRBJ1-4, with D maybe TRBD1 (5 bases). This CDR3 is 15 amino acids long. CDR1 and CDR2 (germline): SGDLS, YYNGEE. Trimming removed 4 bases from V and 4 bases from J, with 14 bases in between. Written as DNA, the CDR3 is TGTGCCAGCAGCCCCCGAGGGGAGATTAATGAAAAACTGTTTTTT. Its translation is CASSPRGEINEKLFF.

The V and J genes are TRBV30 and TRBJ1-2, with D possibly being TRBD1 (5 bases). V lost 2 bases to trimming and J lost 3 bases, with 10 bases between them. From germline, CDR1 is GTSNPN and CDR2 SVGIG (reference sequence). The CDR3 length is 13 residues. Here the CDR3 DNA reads TGTGCCTGGAGTCAGCAGGGAGACTATGGCTACACCTTC. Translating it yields CAWSQQGDYGYTF.

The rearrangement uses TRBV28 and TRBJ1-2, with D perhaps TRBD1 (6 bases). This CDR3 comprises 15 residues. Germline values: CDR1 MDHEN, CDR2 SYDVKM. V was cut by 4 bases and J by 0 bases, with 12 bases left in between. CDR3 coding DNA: TGTGCCAGCAGTTCCCCGGGACAACCTAACTATGGCTACACCTTC. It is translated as CASSSPGQPNYGYTF.

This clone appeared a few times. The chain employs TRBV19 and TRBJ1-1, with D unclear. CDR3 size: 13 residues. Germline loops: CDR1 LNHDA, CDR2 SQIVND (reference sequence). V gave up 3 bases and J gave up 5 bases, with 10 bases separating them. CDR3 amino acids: CASSITGTTEAFF. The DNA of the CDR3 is TGTGCCAGTAGTATCACGGGCACGACTGAAGCTTTCTTT.

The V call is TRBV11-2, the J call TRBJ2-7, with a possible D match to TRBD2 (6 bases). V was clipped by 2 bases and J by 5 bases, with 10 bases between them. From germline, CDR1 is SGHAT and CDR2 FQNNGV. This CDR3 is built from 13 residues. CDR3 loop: CASSLNSGDEQYF. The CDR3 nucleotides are TGTGCCAGCAGCTTAAATTCGGGGGACGAGCAGTACTTC.

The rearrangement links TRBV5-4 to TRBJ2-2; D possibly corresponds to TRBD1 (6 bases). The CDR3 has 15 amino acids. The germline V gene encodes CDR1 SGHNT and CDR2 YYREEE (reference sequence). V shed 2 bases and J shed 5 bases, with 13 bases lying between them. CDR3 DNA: TGTGCCAGCAGCTTCTCGGGTAGGGGGACCGGGGAGCTGTTTTTT. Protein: CASSFSGRGTGELFF. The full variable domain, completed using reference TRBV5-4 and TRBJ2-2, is ETGVTQSPTHLIKTRGQQVTLRCSSQSGHNTVSWYQQALGQGPQFIFQYYREEENGRGNFPPRFSGLQFPNYSSELNVNALELDDSALYLCASSFSGRGTGELFFGEGSRLTVL.

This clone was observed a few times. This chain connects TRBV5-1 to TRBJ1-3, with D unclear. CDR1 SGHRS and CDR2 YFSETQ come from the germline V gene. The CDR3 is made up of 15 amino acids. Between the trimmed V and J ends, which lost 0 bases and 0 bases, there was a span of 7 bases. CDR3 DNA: TGCGCCAGCAGCTTGGAACCAAACTCTGGAAACACCATATATTTT. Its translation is CASSLEPNSGNTIYF.

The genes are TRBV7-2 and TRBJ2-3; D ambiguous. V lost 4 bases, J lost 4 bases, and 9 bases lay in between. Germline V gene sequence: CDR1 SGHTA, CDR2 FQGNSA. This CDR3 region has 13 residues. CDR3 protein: CASSSPVPDTQYF. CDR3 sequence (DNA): TGTGCCAGCAGCTCTCCCGTACCAGATACGCAGTATTTT.

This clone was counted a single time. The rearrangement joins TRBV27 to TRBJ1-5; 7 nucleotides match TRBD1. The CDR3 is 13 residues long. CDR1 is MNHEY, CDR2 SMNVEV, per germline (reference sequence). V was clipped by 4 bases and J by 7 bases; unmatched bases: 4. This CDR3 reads CASSSDRVQPQHF. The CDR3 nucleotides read TGTGCCAGCAGTTCAGACAGGGTACAGCCCCAGCATTTT.

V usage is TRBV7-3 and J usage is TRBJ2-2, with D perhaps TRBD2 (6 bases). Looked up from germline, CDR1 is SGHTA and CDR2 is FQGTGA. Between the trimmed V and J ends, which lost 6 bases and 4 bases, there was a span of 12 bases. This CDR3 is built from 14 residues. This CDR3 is CASRSGSTTGELFF. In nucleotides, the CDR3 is TGTGCCAGCAGAAGCGGGTCGACCACCGGGGAGCTGTTTTTT.

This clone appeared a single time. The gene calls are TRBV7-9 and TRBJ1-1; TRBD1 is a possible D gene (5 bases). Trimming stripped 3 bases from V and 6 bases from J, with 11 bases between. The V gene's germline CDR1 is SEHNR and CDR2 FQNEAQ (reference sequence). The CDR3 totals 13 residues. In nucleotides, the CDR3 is TGTGCCAGCAGCTTCCAGGGTGGGCCTGAAGCTTTCTTT. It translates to CASSFQGGPEAFF.

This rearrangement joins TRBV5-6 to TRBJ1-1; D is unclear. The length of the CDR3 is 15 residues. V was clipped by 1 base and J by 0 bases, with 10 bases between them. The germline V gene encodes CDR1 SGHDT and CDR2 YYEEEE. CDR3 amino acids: CASSLWVRVNTEAFF. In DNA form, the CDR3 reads TGTGCCAGCAGCTTGTGGGTGAGGGTGAACACTGAAGCTTTCTTT.

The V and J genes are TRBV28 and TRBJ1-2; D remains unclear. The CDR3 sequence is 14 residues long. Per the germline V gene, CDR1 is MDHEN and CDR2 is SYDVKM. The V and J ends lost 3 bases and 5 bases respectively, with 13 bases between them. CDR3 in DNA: TGTGCCAGCAGTTTGGGGTCCGTGGTTTATGGCTACACCTTC. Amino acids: CASSLGSVVYGYTF.

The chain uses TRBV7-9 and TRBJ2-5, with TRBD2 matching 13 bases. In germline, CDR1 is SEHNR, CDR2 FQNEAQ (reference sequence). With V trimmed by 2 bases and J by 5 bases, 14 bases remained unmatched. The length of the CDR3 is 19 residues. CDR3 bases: TGTGCCAGCAGCTTAACTAGCGGGAGGGCTTCGTCTTGGTACGAGACCCAGTACTTC. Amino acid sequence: CASSLTSGRASSWYETQYF.

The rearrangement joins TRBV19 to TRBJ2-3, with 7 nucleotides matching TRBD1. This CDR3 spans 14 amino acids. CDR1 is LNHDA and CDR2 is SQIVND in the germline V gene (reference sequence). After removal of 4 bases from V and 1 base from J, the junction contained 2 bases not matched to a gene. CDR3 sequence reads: CASSNTGGTDTQYF. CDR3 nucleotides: TGTGCCAGTAGTAACACAGGGGGCACAGATACGCAGTATTTT.

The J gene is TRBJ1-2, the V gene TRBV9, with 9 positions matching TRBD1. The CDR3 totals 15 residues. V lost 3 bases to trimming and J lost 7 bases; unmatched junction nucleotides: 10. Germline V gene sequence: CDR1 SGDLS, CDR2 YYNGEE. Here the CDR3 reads CASSATTGGRGGYTF. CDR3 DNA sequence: TGTGCCAGCAGCGCGACAACAGGGGGCAGGGGTGGCTACACCTTC.